This T cell receptor beta chain was documented in a study of siplizumab effects on memory and regulatory T cells. Study-level results: Memory cells seemed less diverse than naive T cells, which seemed major alloresponse contributors. Unstimulated subsets contained matches for only a minor fraction of alloreactive clones. Alloreactive sequences whose origin lay in unstimulated CD4+ memory cells were significantly reduced by siplizumab.

V was pared by 0 bases and J by 9 bases, with 18 bases between. The germline V gene has CDR1 SGDLS and CDR2 YYNGEE. This CDR3 contains 15 residues. Notes on this clone: Antigen: not known.

Assayed TCR templates numbered about 10^5 for each sample. The method was immunoSEQ multiplex PCR; TCRdb's version includes in-frame clones alone and lacks a portion of them. The sample consists of 95,000 to 100,000 clones, 92% of them appearing once. This clonotype originated in a human donor in good health. This sequence joins TRBV9 and TRBJ1-2; weak D call: TRBD1 (5 bases). The sequenced sample consisted of non-Treg CD4+ T cells sorted from blood. CDR3: CASSVEGGAGGSYTF. DNA for the CDR3: TGTGCCAGCAGCGTAGAAGGTGGGGCTGGAGGCAGCTACACCTTC.